The rows below give T cell receptor beta chains drawn from one sample of a study of T cell clones after liver transplantation. The protocol was immunoSEQ multiplex PCR, while the TCRdb copy is restricted to in-frame clones and leaves out a portion. The table has approximately 100,000 clones, 80% to 90% seen once. The material was CD4+ T cells from blood, obtained around 44 months after liver transplant. The receptor set was obtained from a human patient who received a liver transplant. The T cells may partly be graft donor cells. Both conserved end residues are part of each CDR3. A D gene is named only where the DNA matches it firmly. Part of the rows lack a size; the others show once, few, many or a class for expanded clones.

>.|TRBJ1-1|TRBV19|.
TGTGCCAGTAGTCCCGAGTGGCGATGGGAAGCTTTCTTT
CASSPEWRWEAFF
>TRBD1|TRBJ1-2|TRBV18|.
TGTGCCAGCTCACCTCTCCTTGGACAGGGAGAAAATGGCTACACCTTC
CASSPLLGQGENGYTF
>.|TRBJ1-5|TRBV7-2|.
TGTGCCAGCAGCCTCTGGACAGATCAGCCCCAGCATTTT
CASSLWTDQPQHF
>.|TRBJ1-3|TRBV5-1|.
TGCGCCAGCAGTATGACCACCAATGGAAACACCATATATTTT
CASSMTTNGNTIYF
>.|TRBJ1-1|TRBV5-4|.
TGTGCCAGCAGCTACCCCTCCCCTAGGACTGAAGCTTTCTTT
CASSYPSPRTEAFF
>.|TRBJ2-2|TRBV2|.
TGTGCCAGCAGTGAAGGGGTGTTGGACACCGGGGAGCTGTTTTTT
CASSEGVLDTGELFF
>.|TRBJ1-3|TRBV6-1|.
TGTGCCAGCAGTGAAGTCCATCGTGCCAGCTCTGGAAACACCATATATTTT
CASSEVHRASSGNTIYF
>.|TRBJ1-3|TRBV19|.
TGTGCCACCAGAGCTACCGCGGGGGCTTCTGGAAACACCATATATTTT
CATRATAGASGNTIYF
>TRBD1|TRBJ1-1|TRBV4-1|.
TGCGCCAGCAGCCAAGAACGCGGGACAGAGAACACTGAAGCTTTCTTT
CASSQERGTENTEAFF
>TRBD1|TRBJ1-2|TRBV7-2|.
TGTGCCAGCAGCAGACTTTCGGGACAGGGAACCGGCTACACCTTC
CASSRLSGQGTGYTF
>TRBD2|TRBJ2-1|TRBV2|.
TGTGCCAGCAGGCCGGGGGGTGGCTCCTACAATGAGCAGTTCTTC
CASRPGGGSYNEQFF
>.|TRBJ1-1|TRBV19|.
TGTGCCAGTAGACCAACGGGGGGGCAGAACACTGAAGCTTTCTTT
CASRPTGGQNTEAFF
>.|TRBJ2-2|TRBV23-1|.
TGCGCCAGCAGTCAAGGGCAGCCTCCGGACACCGGGGAGCTGTTTTTT
CASSQGQPPDTGELFF
>.|TRBJ1-3|TRBV30|few
TGTGCCTGGAGTGTAGTCGGTTCTGGAAACACCATATATTTT
CAWSVVGSGNTIYF
>.|TRBJ1-1|TRBV19|.
TGTGCCAGTAGTATCGGGAGAGCAGATGAAGCTTTCTTT
CASSIGRADEAFF
>.|TRBJ2-7|TRBV5-1|.
TGCGCCAGCAGCTTGGTAGGGACGGACCTTGAGCAGTACTTC
CASSLVGTDLEQYF
>.|TRBJ2-5|TRBV28|.
TGTGCCAGCAGTCCTTCCACAGGACGGAAAGAGACCCAGTACTTC
CASSPSTGRKETQYF
>TRBD1|TRBJ2-3|TRBV25-1|.
TGTGCCAGCAGCAGGGGGCTAGCAGATACGCAGTATTTT
CASSRGLADTQYF
>.|TRBJ2-1|TRBV6-5|.
TGTGCCAGCAGTTATAGGGGTTACAATGAGCAGTTCTTC
CASSYRGYNEQFF
>.|TRBJ1-1|TRBV6-5|.
TGTGCCAGCAGGAGAACTACGAACACTGAAGCTTTCTTT
CASRRTTNTEAFF
>.|TRBJ1-2|TRBV6-5|.
TGTGCCAGCAGTAATAACAGGGTGCCCTATGGCTACACCTTC
CASSNNRVPYGYTF
>.|TRBJ2-5|TRBV5-4|.
TGTGCCAGCAGCTTGGGGGACCGAGAGACCCAGTACTTC
CASSLGDRETQYF
>TRBD1|TRBJ2-5|TRBV5-1|.
TGCGCCAGCAGGTCCGGGACAGAAGAGACCCAGTACTTC
CASRSGTEETQYF
>.|TRBJ2-3|TRBV19|few
TGTGCCAGTAGTATAGGCTGGGGGGATACGCAGTATTTT
CASSIGWGDTQYF
>TRBD1|TRBJ1-1|TRBV5-1|.
TGCGCCAGCAGCTCAAGACAGGGTTACAACACTGAAGCTTTCTTT
CASSSRQGYNTEAFF
>.|TRBJ1-4|TRBV27|.
TGTGCCAGCAGTGCCCTTAGGGGCCCAAATGAAAAACTGTTTTTT
CASSALRGPNEKLFF
>.|TRBJ2-7|TRBV5-1|.
TGCGCCAGCAGCTTGCTTCCGGGAATAGACTACGAGCAGTACTTC
CASSLLPGIDYEQYF
>.|TRBJ1-1|TRBV4-2|.
TGTGCCAGCAGCCCAGACCCGGGGGGCACTGAAGCTTTCTTT
CASSPDPGGTEAFF
>.|TRBJ2-3|TRBV11-3|.
TGTGCCAGCAGCTTGGCGTCAGATACGCAGTATTTT
CASSLASDTQYF
>.|TRBJ1-1|TRBV6-6|.
TGTGCCAGCAGTTACGGGTCGTGGAGTAACACTGAAGCTTTCTTT
CASSYGSWSNTEAFF
>.|TRBJ2-3|TRBV12-2|.
TGTGCAAGTCGGTACTCCTCAGCGGGGGGGGTCATATGGACAGATACGCAGTATTTT
CASRYSSAGGVIWTDTQYF
>.|TRBJ2-7|TRBV18|.
TGTGCCAGCTCTGGGGGTATGGGCGAGCAGTACTTC
CASSGGMGEQYF
>.|TRBJ2-1|TRBV7-8|.
TGTGCCAGCAGCTTTTCTCGGATCCCATTCAATGAGCAGTTCTTC
CASSFSRIPFNEQFF
>.|TRBJ2-3|TRBV13|few
TGTGCCAGCAGCTTAGGTTCCGGGAGATATACGCAGTATTTT
CASSLGSGRYTQYF
>.|TRBJ1-3|TRBV11-2|.
TGTGCCAGCAGCTTAGGTTCCGGGCCCGGAAACACCATATATTTT
CASSLGSGPGNTIYF
>.|TRBJ2-7|TRBV7-2|.
TGTGCCAGCAGCTTAGAGTGGGGCAAGGACGAGCAGTACTTC
CASSLEWGKDEQYF
>.|TRBJ1-3|TRBV19|.
TGTGCCAGTAGTATGGGTCGGGGGCAGCTGAACACCATATATTTT
CASSMGRGQLNTIYF
>.|TRBJ2-2|TRBV7-9|.
TGTGCCAGCAGCGATGGGCGAAGCGCGAACACCGGGGAGCTGTTTTTT
CASSDGRSANTGELFF
>TRBD1|TRBJ2-7|TRBV27|.
TGTGCCAGCAGAAGACAGGGCTCCTACGAGCAGTACTTC
CASRRQGSYEQYF
>.|TRBJ2-5|TRBV27|.
TGTGCCAGCAGGTCCTACAGGGATTCGGAGACCCAGTACTTC
CASRSYRDSETQYF
>.|TRBJ1-3|TRBV4-2|few
TGTGCCAGCAGCCAGTTACAGGGACGGAGCGGCTCTGGAAACACCATATATTTT
CASSQLQGRSGSGNTIYF
>.|TRBJ2-4|TRBV6-5|.
TGTGCCAGCAGCAACGCGGGCTTAGCCAAAAACATTCAGTACTTC
CASSNAGLAKNIQYF
>.|TRBJ1-3|TRBV5-1|.
TGCGCCAGCAGGGCGGGAGGCGGAAACACCATATATTTT
CASRAGGGNTIYF
>.|TRBJ1-2|TRBV11-2|.
TGTGCCAGCAGCCGAACAGCGCAGGGGAACTATGGCTACACCTTC
CASSRTAQGNYGYTF
>TRBD2|TRBJ2-3|TRBV4-3|once
TGCGCCAGCAGCCAAGAACTAGCGGGGTCGGATACGCAGTATTTT
CASSQELAGSDTQYF
>.|TRBJ1-1|TRBV5-1|.
TGCGCCAGCAGCAATCAGGGGAGGACTGAAGCTTTCTTT
CASSNQGRTEAFF
>.|TRBJ2-3|TRBV7-9|.
TGTGCCAGCAGCTCGGGGGTCCTTAGCACAGATACGCAGTATTTT
CASSSGVLSTDTQYF
>TRBD1|TRBJ1-2|TRBV30|.
TGTGCCTGGAGTGCAGGGGGCTATGGCTACACCTTC
CAWSAGGYGYTF
>.|TRBJ1-5|TRBV5-1|.
TGCGCCAGCAGCCCGGGTCTCGGGCTGGATCAGCCCCAGCATTTT
CASSPGLGLDQPQHF
>.|TRBJ1-5|TRBV7-2|.
TGTGCCAGCAGCTTTTACAGTCCGAGTCCCTATAGCAATCAGCCCCAGCATTTT
CASSFYSPSPYSNQPQHF
>.|TRBJ1-2|TRBV6-1|.
TGTGCCAGCAGTGATCGGGACCGGTACTATGGCTACACCTTC
CASSDRDRYYGYTF
>.|TRBJ2-6|TRBV7-2|.
TGTGCCAGCAGCCGTGACAGAATGGGCGTCCTGACTTTC
CASSRDRMGVLTF